This record covers a single T cell receptor beta chain. This clone was observed a few times. Its recognized antigen is unknown. No base quality values were provided; no much bigger clone lies one nucleotide off. The CDR3 spans 14 residues, from the cysteine through the phenylalanine. Just the 42-base CDR3 DNA is kept, in frame starting at base 1. V drops 2 bases and J drops 4 bases, leaving 8 bases in between. The germline V gene encodes CDR1 SEHNR and CDR2 FQNEAQ (reference sequence). All of the isolated RNA was reverse transcribed with the High Capacity cDNA Reverse Transcription Kit, so expressed TCRB transcripts were sequenced. Deep immunoSEQ sequencing was applied to naive, central memory and regulatory T cell samples, giving an average of about 3.8 million total reads per sample. Sorted cells were lysed in RLT buffer and RNA was extracted with DNase-treated RNeasy Micro or Mini kits, depending on cell number. Each cell subset was processed on its own to prevent cross-contamination, while patient and healthy donor samples were processed together. The immunoSEQ multiplex PCR was used to amplify TCRB sequences from cDNA, generating 87-bp fragments that spanned the CDR3 region. Amplicons were sequenced on the Illumina HiSeq platform. The paper's processing steps were these. PCR bias was computationally corrected using synthetic template baselines, reads within Hamming distance 2 were collapsed, and singletons that could not be merged were discarded. Reads were aligned to IMGT to assign V, D and J genes, CDR3 length, and insertions or deletions at six rearrangement sites. Within each subset, clonotype counts were normalized to the number of sorted cells before true diversity and Gini coefficients were calculated with the tcR R package. Repertoire sharing was quantified using the overlap coefficient calculated on TCRB nucleotide sequences. Out-of-frame TCRB sequences from naive cells were analyzed as a proxy for the pre-selection repertoire. The clones in this table, taken by TCRdb from immuneACCESS, are in-frame only. Not every clone is retained; where verified, under half of the shortfall comes from an unresolved V gene, and the cause of the rest is unknown. For V, J and clone size, that table is used; D and trimming come from the DNA. In all, the sample holds about 260,000 clones, and roughly 22% of those were seen once. 0.028% of the sample rests with the top ten.

These data originate in a study of beta chain features in type 1 diabetes (dated by TCRdb to 2017 to 2018). In the study overall: Mean age, gender distribution, total cell number and subset yield did not differ between patients and healthy donors. A total of 85 million to 140 million sorted cells were examined across all samples, and the number of cells per subset was strongly correlated with RNA yield. The study compared the TCRB repertoires of sorted circulating CD4+ T cell subsets in recently diagnosed type 1 diabetes patients with those in matched healthy donors. Regulatory and stem cell-like memory subsets were isolated from only 8 patients and roughly 8 healthy donors, whereas naive and central memory subsets came from all 30 or so donors.

Overall study outcomes, separate from this receptor: Shorter templates might have been favored by PCR, but patient and control samples were amplified and corrected together, so both groups would have been affected equally by any skew. Patients with type 1 diabetes made fewer insertions and deleted more nucleotides at VDJ recombination sites, implying thymic rearrangement abnormalities. Because small numbers of individuals were included in the HLA sub-analyses, any influence of HLA type on TCRB rearrangement was left unresolved. Naive, central memory and regulatory TCRB repertoires appeared more similar among patients than among healthy donors. Because cDNA was sequenced instead of genomic DNA, activated cells with high expression could be over-represented, although the groups did not differ in activation or CD3 levels. A moderate but significant shortening of TCRB CDR3 length was observed in type 1 diabetes patients in all four CD4+ subsets.

Each donor gave one peripheral blood draw, around 100 mL on average, collected into heparinised tubes. A BD FACSAria II and a panel including CD45RO, CCR7, CD25, CD127, CD95 and CD27 were used to sort naive, central memory, regulatory and stem cell-like memory CD4+ T cells. All sorted populations exceeded 95% purity. Right away, PBMCs were isolated by Lymphoprep density gradient centrifugation and were stained directly, with no culture step. So that batch effects would be minimized, each experiment stained and sorted samples in pairs, pairing one healthy donor with one patient. The sequence was collected from a woman between 40 and 55 years old with type 1 diabetes. Recombination joined TRBV7-9 with TRBJ2-2; 5 matching bases give a weak D call of TRBD2. The sequenced sample consisted of naive CD4+ T cells from blood. According to the study, the label for this sample's cell subset or site signals: true naive CD4+ T cells. The CDR3 here reads CASSLSGGTGELFF. The bases read TGTGCCAGCAGCTTATCAGGAGGCACCGGGGAGCTGTTTTTT.